A selection of T cell receptor beta chains follows, all from one sample in a study of blood T cell repertoires in COVID-19. The assay was immunoSEQ multiplex PCR, and TCRdb's table has in-frame clones only and misses some. The table shows 95,000 to 120,000 clones, with about nine tenths occurring only once. Input material: peripheral blood. These receptors came from a woman in her 50s with acute or convalescent COVID-19. Each CDR3 is given with its conserved first and last residue. A D gene is named only where the DNA matches it firmly. Clone size is not always given. Where it is, it says once, few, many or a class for expanded clones.

cdr3_length,clone_size,j_call,v_call,d_call,cdr3_aa,cdr3_nt
14,NA,TRBJ2-7,TRBV28,NA,CASSGIGDSYEQYF,TGTGCCAGCAGCGGGATTGGGGACTCCTACGAGCAGTACTTC
14,NA,TRBJ1-1,TRBV11-2,NA,CASSLMAGDTEAFF,TGTGCCAGCAGCTTGATGGCAGGGGACACTGAAGCTTTCTTT
15,NA,TRBJ2-1,TRBV6-2/TRBV6-3,TRBD2,CASSWGTSGTNEQFF,TGTGCCAGCAGTTGGGGGACTAGCGGAACCAATGAGCAGTTCTTC
18,NA,TRBJ1-6,TRBV11-2,NA,CASSPRVGGVSYNSPLHF,TGTGCCAGCAGCCCTAGGGTGGGGGGGGTATCCTATAATTCACCCCTCCACTTT
12,NA,TRBJ2-4,TRBV28,TRBD1,CASRDSQNIQYF,TGTGCCAGCCGGGACAGCCAAAACATTCAGTACTTC
12,NA,TRBJ1-2,TRBV12-3/TRBV12-4,NA,CASILSRDGYTF,TGTGCCAGCATCCTATCCCGCGATGGCTACACCTTC
15,few,TRBJ1-1,TRBV27,NA,CASSRKFTGNTEAFF,TGTGCCAGCAGCCGAAAATTTACAGGGAACACTGAAGCTTTCTTT
16,NA,TRBJ1-3,TRBV27,NA,CASSFKVAGLRNTIYF,TGTGCCAGCAGTTTTAAAGTAGCGGGACTGCGAAACACCATATATTTT
16,NA,TRBJ1-5,TRBV19,TRBD1,CASSIAGQRGNQPQHF,TGTGCCAGTAGTATAGCGGGACAGCGGGGCAATCAGCCCCAGCATTTT
15,NA,TRBJ1-1,TRBV5-1,TRBD1,CASSLLGQGAENAFF,TGCGCCAGCAGCTTACTGGGACAGGGGGCGGAGAATGCTTTCTTT
17,NA,TRBJ1-1,TRBV19,TRBD1,CASSIVRQGKDRTEAFF,TGTGCCAGTAGTATTGTAAGACAGGGTAAAGATAGAACTGAAGCTTTCTTT
13,NA,TRBJ1-2,TRBV19,NA,CASSPTQLYGYTF,TGTGCCAGTAGTCCGACACAACTCTATGGCTACACCTTC
16,NA,TRBJ2-1,TRBV7-2,TRBD2,CASSLSTSGGYNEQFF,TGTGCCAGCAGCTTATCCACTAGCGGGGGTTACAATGAGCAGTTCTTC
17,NA,TRBJ2-7,TRBV5-1,NA,CASSPTLRTDSPYEQYF,TGCGCCAGCAGCCCTACCCTTCGGACAGATAGTCCCTACGAGCAGTACTTC
13,NA,TRBJ1-2,TRBV27,NA,CASRRGQDYGYTF,TGTGCCAGCCGCCGCGGGCAGGACTATGGCTACACCTTC
13,NA,TRBJ2-3,TRBV9,NA,CASSGTPGDTQYF,TGTGCCAGCAGCGGAACCCCGGGGGATACGCAGTATTTT
15,NA,TRBJ1-1,TRBV5-4,NA,CASSFDSGLGTEAFF,TGTGCCAGCAGCTTTGACTCAGGGTTAGGCACTGAAGCTTTCTTT
13,NA,TRBJ2-5,TRBV7-2,NA,CASSLSVGETQYF,TGTGCCAGCAGCTTATCGGTCGGAGAGACCCAGTACTTC
13,NA,TRBJ1-1,TRBV10-3,TRBD1,CAIMRTGGAEAFF,TGTGCCATCATGCGGACAGGGGGCGCAGAAGCTTTCTTT
17,NA,TRBJ1-2,TRBV27,TRBD1,CASSFVDGTGDFYGYTF,TGTGCCAGCAGTTTCGTGGACGGGACAGGGGACTTCTATGGCTACACCTTC
12,NA,TRBJ2-7,TRBV6-2/TRBV6-3,NA,CASSYGRGEQYF,TGTGCCAGCAGTTACGGTAGGGGCGAGCAGTACTTC
15,few,TRBJ1-3,TRBV7-2,NA,CASSLASAARNTIYF,TGTGCCAGCAGCCTCGCGTCTGCTGCTAGGAACACCATATATTTT
13,NA,TRBJ1-2,TRBV30,TRBD1,CAWSAGTDYGYTF,TGTGCCTGGAGCGCCGGGACAGACTATGGCTACACCTTC
12,NA,TRBJ1-1,TRBV29-1,TRBD1,CSVPWTGPEAFF,TGCAGCGTTCCGTGGACAGGACCTGAAGCTTTCTTT
12,NA,TRBJ1-1,TRBV28,NA,CATYTGRTEAFF,TGTGCCACCTACACGGGGAGGACTGAAGCTTTCTTT
16,NA,TRBJ2-3,TRBV2,TRBD1,CASSTPGQGDTDTQYF,TGTGCCAGCAGCACTCCGGGACAGGGGGACACAGATACGCAGTATTTT
14,NA,TRBJ1-2,TRBV6-5,TRBD1,CASSGERDRGIYTF,TGTGCCAGCAGCGGGGAACGGGACAGGGGTATCTACACCTTC
15,NA,TRBJ2-1,TRBV4-3,TRBD2,CASSQVASGYNEQFF,TGCGCCAGCAGCCAAGTGGCTAGCGGATACAATGAGCAGTTCTTC
13,NA,TRBJ2-7,TRBV15,TRBD2,CATSRGGGNEQYF,TGTGCCACCAGCAGAGGGGGGGGAAACGAGCAGTACTTC
16,NA,TRBJ1-5,TRBV5-1,NA,CASSLTPGGINQPQHF,TGCGCCAGCAGCCTGACCCCGGGGGGGATCAATCAGCCCCAGCATTTT
12,NA,TRBJ2-5,TRBV7-9,NA,CASSLAQETQYF,TGTGCCAGCAGCTTGGCACAAGAGACCCAGTACTTC
15,NA,TRBJ2-3,TRBV9,NA,CASSVYERAVDTQYF,TGTGCCAGCAGCGTATATGAGCGGGCTGTGGATACGCAGTATTTT
16,once,TRBJ2-5,TRBV6-2/TRBV6-3,TRBD2,CASSVPGTSGRETQYF,TGTGCCAGCAGTGTCCCCGGGACTAGCGGGAGAGAGACCCAGTACTTC
13,NA,TRBJ1-1,TRBV24-1,NA,CATSRGLNTEAFF,TGTGCCACCAGTCGAGGGTTGAACACTGAAGCTTTCTTT
14,NA,TRBJ2-1,TRBV5-8,NA,CASSRDSSYNEQFF,TGTGCCAGCAGTCGGGACTCTTCTTACAATGAGCAGTTCTTC
13,NA,TRBJ1-1,TRBV2,TRBD1,CASRGQMNTEAFF,TGTGCCAGCAGGGGACAGATGAACACTGAAGCTTTCTTT